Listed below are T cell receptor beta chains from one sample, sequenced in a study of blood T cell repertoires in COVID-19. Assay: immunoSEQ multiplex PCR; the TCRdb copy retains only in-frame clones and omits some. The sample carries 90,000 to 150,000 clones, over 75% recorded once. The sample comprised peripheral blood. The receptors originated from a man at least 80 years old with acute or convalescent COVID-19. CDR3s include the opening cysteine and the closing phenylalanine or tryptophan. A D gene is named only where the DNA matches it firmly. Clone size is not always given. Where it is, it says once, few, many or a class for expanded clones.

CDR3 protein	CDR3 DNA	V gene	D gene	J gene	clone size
CASSPPWDSEIPLHF	TGTGCCAGCTCACCACCGTGGGACAGCGAGATACCCCTCCACTTT	TRBV18	TRBD1	TRBJ1-6	.
CAWSLGGRETQYF	TGTGCCTGGAGTTTAGGGGGCCGGGAGACCCAGTACTTC	TRBV30	TRBD1	TRBJ2-5	.
CAITPNTGGTDTQYF	TGTGCCATCACACCCAATACGGGGGGCACAGATACGCAGTATTTT	TRBV10-3	.	TRBJ2-3	once
CAIKVGRENTEAFF	TGTGCCATCAAGGTCGGCAGGGAGAACACTGAAGCTTTCTTT	TRBV10-3	.	TRBJ1-1	.
CASSVGGGANTGELFF	TGTGCCAGCAGCGTAGGGGGCGGCGCGAACACCGGGGAGCTGTTTTTT	TRBV9	.	TRBJ2-2	.
CAIRPDRGQETQYF	TGTGCCATCAGACCCGACAGGGGCCAAGAGACCCAGTACTTC	TRBV10-3	TRBD1	TRBJ2-5	.
CASSPAGIQPQHF	TGTGCCAGCAGCCCGGCAGGAATTCAGCCCCAGCATTTT	TRBV3-1/TRBV3-2	.	TRBJ1-5	.
CASRPGTSYNEQFF	TGTGCCAGCAGACCGGGGACTTCCTACAATGAGCAGTTCTTC	TRBV2	.	TRBJ2-1	.
CASSQSQAYEQYF	TGTGCCAGCAGCCAATCGCAGGCCTACGAGCAGTACTTC	TRBV16	.	TRBJ2-7	.
CASSPGTSGRAYNEQFF	TGTGCCAGCAGCCCCGGGACTAGCGGGAGGGCCTACAATGAGCAGTTCTTC	TRBV6-2/TRBV6-3	TRBD2	TRBJ2-1	few
CASSIDRGAEGYTF	TGTGCCAGCAGCATCGACAGGGGGGCTGAGGGCTACACCTTC	TRBV7-9	TRBD1	TRBJ1-2	few
CASSTGGGNQPQHF	TGTGCCAGTAGCACAGGGGGCGGGAATCAGCCCCAGCATTTT	TRBV19	TRBD1	TRBJ1-5	.
CASRVDRVNSPLHF	TGCGCCAGCAGGGTTGACAGGGTCAATTCACCCCTCCACTTT	TRBV10-2	TRBD1	TRBJ1-6	.
CASSLAGVPEGQFF	TGCGCCAGCAGCTTGGCGGGGGTCCCCGAGGGTCAGTTCTTC	TRBV5-1	.	TRBJ2-1	.
CASSYLSGGARETQYF	TGTGCCAGCAGCTACCTATCGGGGGGGGCCCGAGAGACCCAGTACTTC	TRBV5-4	TRBD2	TRBJ2-5	.
CASSRQRAGGNTGELFF	TGTGCCAGCTCACGACAAAGAGCGGGAGGGAACACCGGGGAGCTGTTTTTT	TRBV18	TRBD2	TRBJ2-2	once
CASSEQTGSNYGYTF	TGCGCCAGCAGCGAACAGACAGGATCAAATTATGGCTACACCTTC	TRBV5-1	.	TRBJ1-2	.
CAISRAQTSGHEQFF	TGTGCCATCAGTCGGGCCCAGACTAGCGGACATGAGCAGTTCTTC	TRBV10-3	TRBD2	TRBJ2-1	once
CASSRTTIANTGELFF	TGTGCCAGTAGTCGTACGACAATTGCGAACACCGGGGAGCTGTTTTTT	TRBV19	.	TRBJ2-2	.
CASSSPSTLDRVYGYTF	TGTGCCAGCAGTTCCCCCTCGACTCTGGACAGAGTCTATGGCTACACCTTC	TRBV27	.	TRBJ1-2	once
CASSFRSTRPTDTQYF	TGTGCCAGCAGCTTTAGGTCGACTAGGCCCACAGATACGCAGTATTTT	TRBV7-2	.	TRBJ2-3	.
CASSLGQGAGNTIYF	TGTGCCAGCAGCTTGGGACAGGGCGCTGGAAACACCATATATTTT	TRBV5-6	TRBD1	TRBJ1-3	.
CASSPIRQAANYGYTF	TGTGCCAGCTCACCGATAAGACAGGCTGCTAACTATGGCTACACCTTC	TRBV18	.	TRBJ1-2	.
CASSQAVGDRGLYGYTF	TGTGCCAGCAGCCAAGCGGTGGGGGACAGGGGGCTCTATGGCTACACCTTC	TRBV4-2	TRBD1	TRBJ1-2	.
CASSYELTWDRGSYEQYF	TGTGCCAGCAGTTACGAGCTAACGTGGGACAGGGGGTCCTACGAGCAGTACTTC	TRBV6-2/TRBV6-3	TRBD1	TRBJ2-7	.
CASSQDRLAGTDTQYF	TGTGCCAGCAGCCAAGATCGCCTAGCGGGCACAGATACGCAGTATTTT	TRBV3-1/TRBV3-2	TRBD2	TRBJ2-3	.
CASSPPGVASYEQYF	TGTGCCAGCAGCCCCCCGGGAGTTGCATCCTACGAGCAGTACTTC	TRBV28	.	TRBJ2-7	.
CASSPRGGYKNIQYF	TGTGCCAGCAGCCCGCGTGGGGGGTACAAAAACATTCAGTACTTC	TRBV7-9	.	TRBJ2-4	few